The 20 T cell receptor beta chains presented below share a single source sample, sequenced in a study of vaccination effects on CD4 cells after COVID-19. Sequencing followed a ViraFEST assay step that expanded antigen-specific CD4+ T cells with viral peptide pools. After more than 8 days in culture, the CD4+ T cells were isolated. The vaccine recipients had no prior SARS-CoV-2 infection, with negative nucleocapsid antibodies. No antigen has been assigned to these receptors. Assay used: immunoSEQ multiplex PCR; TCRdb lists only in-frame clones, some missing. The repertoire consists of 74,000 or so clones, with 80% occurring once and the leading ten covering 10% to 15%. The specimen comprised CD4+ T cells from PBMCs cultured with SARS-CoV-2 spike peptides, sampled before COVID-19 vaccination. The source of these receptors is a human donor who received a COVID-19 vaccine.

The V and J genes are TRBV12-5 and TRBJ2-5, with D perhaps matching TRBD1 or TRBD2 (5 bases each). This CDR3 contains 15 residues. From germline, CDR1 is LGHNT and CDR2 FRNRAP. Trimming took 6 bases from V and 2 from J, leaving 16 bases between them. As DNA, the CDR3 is TGTGCTAGTGGGCCACCGGGACGTCCGCAAGAGACCCAGTACTTC. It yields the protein CASGPPGRPQETQYF.

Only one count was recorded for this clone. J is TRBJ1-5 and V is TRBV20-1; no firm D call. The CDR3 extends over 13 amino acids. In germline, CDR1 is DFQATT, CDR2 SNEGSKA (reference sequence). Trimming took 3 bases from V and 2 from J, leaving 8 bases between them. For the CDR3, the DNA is TGCAGTGCTAGTGGCGGCGGCAATCAGCCCCAGCATTTT. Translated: CSASGGGNQPQHF.

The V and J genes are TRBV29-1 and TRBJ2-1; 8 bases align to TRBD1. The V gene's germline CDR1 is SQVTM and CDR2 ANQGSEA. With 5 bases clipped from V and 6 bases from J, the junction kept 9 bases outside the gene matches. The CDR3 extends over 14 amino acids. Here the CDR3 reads CSVPDGQGLNEQFF. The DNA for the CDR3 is TGCAGCGTTCCCGACGGACAGGGTCTCAATGAGCAGTTCTTC.

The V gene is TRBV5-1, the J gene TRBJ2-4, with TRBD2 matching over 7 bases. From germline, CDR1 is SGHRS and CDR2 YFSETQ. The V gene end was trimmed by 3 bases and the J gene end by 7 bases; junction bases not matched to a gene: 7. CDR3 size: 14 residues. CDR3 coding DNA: TGCGCCAGCAGCTCCGGAGGGGAGGGGAACATTCAGTACTTC. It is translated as CASSSGGEGNIQYF.

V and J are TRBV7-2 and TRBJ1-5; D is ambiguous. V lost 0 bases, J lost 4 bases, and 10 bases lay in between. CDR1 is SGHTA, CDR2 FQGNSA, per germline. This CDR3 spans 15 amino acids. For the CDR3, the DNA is TGTGCCAGCAGCTTAGCGGGCCGGGTTAATCAGCCCCAGCATTTT. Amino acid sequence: CASSLAGRVNQPQHF.

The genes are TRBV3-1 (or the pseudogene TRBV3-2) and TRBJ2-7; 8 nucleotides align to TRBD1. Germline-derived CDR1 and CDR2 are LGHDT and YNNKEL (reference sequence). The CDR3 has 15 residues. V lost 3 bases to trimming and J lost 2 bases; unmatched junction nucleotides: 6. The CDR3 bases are TGTGCCAGCAGCCATACCGGGACAGGCACCTACGAGCAGTACGTC. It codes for CASSHTGTGTYEQYV.

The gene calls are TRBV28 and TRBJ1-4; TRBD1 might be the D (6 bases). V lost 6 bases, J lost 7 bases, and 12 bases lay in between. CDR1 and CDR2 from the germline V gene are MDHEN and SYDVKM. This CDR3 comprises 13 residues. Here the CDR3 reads CASSTGSPEKLFF. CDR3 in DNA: TGTGCCAGCAGCACAGGGAGCCCTGAAAAACTGTTTTTT.

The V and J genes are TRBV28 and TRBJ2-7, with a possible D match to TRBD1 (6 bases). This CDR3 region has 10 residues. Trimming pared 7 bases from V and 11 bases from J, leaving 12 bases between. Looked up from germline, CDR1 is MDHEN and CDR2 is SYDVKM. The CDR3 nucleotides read TGTGCCAGCACCCAGGACAGAGAGTACGTC. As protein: CASTQDREYV.

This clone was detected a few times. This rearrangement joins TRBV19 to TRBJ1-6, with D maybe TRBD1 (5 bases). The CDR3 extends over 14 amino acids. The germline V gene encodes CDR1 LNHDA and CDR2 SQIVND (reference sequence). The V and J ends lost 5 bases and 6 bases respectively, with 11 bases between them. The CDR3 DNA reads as TGTGCCAGTAGTCCCGACAGAGGTAATTCACCCCTCCACTTT. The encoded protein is CASSPDRGNSPLHF.

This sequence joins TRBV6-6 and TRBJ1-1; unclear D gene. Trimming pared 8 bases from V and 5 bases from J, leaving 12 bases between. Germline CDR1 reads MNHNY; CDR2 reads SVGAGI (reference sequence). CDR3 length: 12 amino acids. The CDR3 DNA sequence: TGTGCCAGCGGCGTAGGTCGGACTGAAGCTTTCTTT. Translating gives CASGVGRTEAFF.

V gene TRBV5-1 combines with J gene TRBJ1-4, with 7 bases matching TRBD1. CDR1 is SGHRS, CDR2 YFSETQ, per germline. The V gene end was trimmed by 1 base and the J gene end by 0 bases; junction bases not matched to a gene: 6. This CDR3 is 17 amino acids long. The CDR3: CASSLSTGPATNEKLFF. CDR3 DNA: TGCGCCAGCAGCTTGTCGACAGGGCCTGCAACTAATGAAAAACTGTTTTTT. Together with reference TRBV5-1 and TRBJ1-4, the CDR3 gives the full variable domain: KAGVTQTPRYLIKTRGQQVTLSCSPISGHRSVSWYQQTPGQGLQFLFEYFSETQRNKGNFPGRFSGRQFSNSRSEMNVSTLELGDSALYLCASSLSTGPATNEKLFFGSGTQLSVL.

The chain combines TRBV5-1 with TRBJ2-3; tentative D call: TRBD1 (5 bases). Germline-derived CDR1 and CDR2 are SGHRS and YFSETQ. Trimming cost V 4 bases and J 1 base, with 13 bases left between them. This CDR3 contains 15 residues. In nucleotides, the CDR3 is TGCGCCAGCAGCCATCAGGACACCCGCACAGATACGCAGTATTTT. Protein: CASSHQDTRTDTQYF.

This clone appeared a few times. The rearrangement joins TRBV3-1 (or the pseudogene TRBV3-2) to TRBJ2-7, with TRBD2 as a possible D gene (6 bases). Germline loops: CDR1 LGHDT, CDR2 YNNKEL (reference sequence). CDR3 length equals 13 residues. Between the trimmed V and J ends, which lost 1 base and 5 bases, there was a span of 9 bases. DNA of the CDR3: TGTGCCAGCAGCCAAGGTTGGGGGGACGAGCAGTACGTC. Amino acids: CASSQGWGDEQYV.

CDR3 sequence: CASSPYRTNEKLFF. As DNA, the CDR3 is TGTGCCAGCAGTCCATACAGGACTAATGAAAAACTGTTTTTT. This sequence joins TRBV28 and TRBJ1-4, with D possibly matching TRBD1 (5 bases). The germline V gene encodes CDR1 MDHEN and CDR2 SYDVKM. V was shortened by 5 bases and J by 2 bases, with 9 bases between the two germline ends. This CDR3 comprises 14 residues.

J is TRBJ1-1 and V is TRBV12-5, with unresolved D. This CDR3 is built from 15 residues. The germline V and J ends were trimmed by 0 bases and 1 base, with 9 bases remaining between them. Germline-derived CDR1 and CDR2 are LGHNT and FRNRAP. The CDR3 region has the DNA TGTGCTAGTGGTTTGGTACGGTGGAGGAACACTGAAGCTTTCTTT. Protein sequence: CASGLVRWRNTEAFF.

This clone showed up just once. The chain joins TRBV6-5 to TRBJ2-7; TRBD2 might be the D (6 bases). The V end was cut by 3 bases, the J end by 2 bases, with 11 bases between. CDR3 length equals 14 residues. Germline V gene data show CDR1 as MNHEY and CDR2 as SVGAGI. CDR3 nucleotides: TGTGCCAGCAGTTATCGCGGGGACCCCTACGAGCAGTACGTC. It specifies CASSYRGDPYEQYV.

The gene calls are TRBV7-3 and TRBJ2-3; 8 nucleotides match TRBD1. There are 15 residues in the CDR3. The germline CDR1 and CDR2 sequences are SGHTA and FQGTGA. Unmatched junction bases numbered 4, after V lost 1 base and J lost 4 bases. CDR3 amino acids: CASSLMGQVSDTQYF. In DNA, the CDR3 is TGTGCCAGCAGCTTAATGGGACAGGTGTCAGATACGCAGTATTTT.

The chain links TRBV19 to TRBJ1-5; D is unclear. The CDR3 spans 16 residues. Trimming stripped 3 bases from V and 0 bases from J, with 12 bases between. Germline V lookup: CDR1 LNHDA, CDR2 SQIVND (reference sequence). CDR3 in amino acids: CASSIVADHSNQPQHF. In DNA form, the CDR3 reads TGTGCCAGTAGTATCGTGGCAGACCATAGCAATCAGCCCCAGCATTTT.

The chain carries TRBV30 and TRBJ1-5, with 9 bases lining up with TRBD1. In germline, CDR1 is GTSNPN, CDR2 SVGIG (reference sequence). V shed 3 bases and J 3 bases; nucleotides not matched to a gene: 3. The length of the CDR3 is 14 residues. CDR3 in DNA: TGTGCCTGGAGCGACAGGGGGTTCAATCAGCCCCAGCATTTT. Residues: CAWSDRGFNQPQHF.

CDR3 amino acids: CASSPLGTGGAETQYF. CDR3 DNA sequence: TGTGCCAGCAGCCCATTAGGGACAGGGGGCGCGGAGACCCAGTACTTC. The chain uses TRBV3-1 (or the pseudogene TRBV3-2) and TRBJ2-5; 12 bases map to TRBD1. The CDR3 is 16 amino acids. Losses at the gene ends were 4 bases for V and 5 bases for J; bases not matched to a gene: 8. The germline V gene encodes CDR1 LGHDT and CDR2 YNNKEL (reference sequence).